The 4 T cell receptor beta chains reported below all come from one sample, sequenced in a study of blood T cell repertoires in COVID-19. Sequenced by immunoSEQ multiplex PCR; TCRdb stores in-frame clones only, minus some. This table holds 390,000 or so clones, around 87% found once. Source material: peripheral blood. The receptor set was obtained from a man between 18 and 29 years old with active or convalescent COVID-19.

This clone was seen once. The chain combines TRBV7-3 with TRBJ2-3; possibly TRBD2 for D (6 bases). V lost 5 bases and J lost 2, with 23 bases in between. Germline assignment: CDR1 SGHTA and CDR2 FQGTGA. The CDR3 is 18 residues long. CDR3 region: CASSLYPLTSLVTDTQYF. The CDR3 bases are TGTGCCAGCAGCCTCTACCCCTTGACTAGTCTGGTCACAGATACGCAGTATTTT.

The chain carries TRBV9 and TRBJ2-5, with TRBD2 matching over 15 bases. With 3 bases clipped from V and 4 bases from J, the junction kept 4 bases outside the gene matches. Germline loops: CDR1 SGDLS, CDR2 YYNGEE. CDR3 size: 16 residues. CDR3: CASSEGLAGGIETQYF. DNA of the CDR3: TGTGCCAGCAGCGAGGGACTAGCGGGAGGAATAGAGACCCAGTACTTC. The full variable domain, in which reference TRBV9 and TRBJ2-5 provide the parts outside the CDR3, is DSGVTQTPKHLITATGQRVTLRCSPRSGDLSVYWYQQSLDQGLQFLIQYYNGEERAKGNILERFSAQQFPDLHSELNLSSLELGDSALYFCASSEGLAGGIETQYFGPGTRLLVL.

The chain joins TRBV4-2 to TRBJ2-7; 9 bases align to TRBD1. Unmatched junction bases numbered 11, after V lost 4 bases and J lost 4 bases. The germline CDR1 and CDR2 sequences are LGHNA and YNFKEQ. The CDR3 sequence is 16 residues long. As DNA, the CDR3 is TGTGCCAGCAGCCGACTTACAGGGGGCGCAGGGTACGAGCAGTACTTC. Protein product: CASSRLTGGAGYEQYF.

The chain carries TRBV28 and TRBJ2-7, with a tentative D call TRBD1 (6 bases). Germline-derived CDR1 and CDR2 are MDHEN and SYDVKM. The CDR3 has 13 amino acids. V was pared by 2 bases and J by 4 bases, with 9 bases between. The chain's CDR3 is CASSLRTGYEQYF. The CDR3 DNA is TGTGCCAGCAGTTTAAGAACAGGGTACGAGCAGTACTTC. Combining the CDR3 with reference TRBV28 and TRBJ2-7 gives the whole variable domain DVKVTQSSRYLVKRTGEKVFLECVQDMDHENMFWYRQDPGLGLRLIYFSYDVKMKEKGDIPEGYSVSREKKERFSLILESASTNQTSMYLCASSLRTGYEQYFGPGTRLTVT.